A single sample gave rise to the 13 T cell receptor beta chains below, sequenced in a study of CD8 T cells in ankylosing spondylitis. Overall study results and limits: Blood of patients with ankylosing spondylitis appeared to be characterized by a TCR beta motif of several highly homologous variants.

TCRdb reprocessed the 5' RACE reads via MiXCR and lists one record per CDR3 protein. Among approximately 540,000 distinct CDR3 sequences listed, about 12% were seen once. These receptors lack a known antigen. Sequenced input: blood, either unsorted or a sorted T cell fraction (not recorded which). The source is a male donor with ankylosing spondylitis.

This chain's CDR3 is CASSSQPYSNQPQHF. As DNA, the CDR3 is TGTGCCAGCAGTTCACAGCCCTATAGCAATCAGCCCCAGCATTTT. The rearrangement uses TRBV7-2 and TRBJ1-5; D is uncertain. CDR1 and CDR2 (germline): SGHTA, FQGNSA. Trimming left V 6 bases short and J 0 bases short, with 12 bases between. This CDR3 comprises 15 residues.

V is TRBV6-4 and J is TRBJ1-4, with D possibly being TRBD1 (5 bases). This CDR3 has 15 amino acids. Trimming removed 6 bases at V and 0 bases at J, with 11 bases between. The germline V gene encodes CDR1 MRHNA and CDR2 SNTAGT. The CDR3 DNA follows: TGTGCCAGCAGACTAGACAGTTCAACTAATGAAAAACTGTTTTTT. This gives the protein CASRLDSSTNEKLFF.

This clonotype was found many times. A junction end diverges from the germline sequence, so it may reflect a read error. V is TRBV5-1 and J is TRBJ2-5; D is possibly TRBD1 (6 bases). The CDR3 length is 14 residues. The germline V gene has CDR1 SGHRS and CDR2 YFSETQ. The CDR3 protein is CASSLRTAQETQYF. CDR3 in DNA: TGTGCCAGCAGCTTAAGGACAGCTCAAGAGACCCAGTACTTC.

This rearrangement joins TRBV4-1 to TRBJ2-5; D is uncertain. Germline assignment: CDR1 MGHRA and CDR2 YSYEKL. Trimming removed 5 bases at V and 2 bases at J, with 12 bases between. The length of the CDR3 is 14 residues. CDR3 nucleotide sequence: TGCGCCAGCAGCAACAGCCGAAGTCAAGAGACCCAGTACTTC. Translation: CASSNSRSQETQYF.

This clonotype was seen a handful of times. This rearrangement joins TRBV24-1 to TRBJ2-5, with D tentatively TRBD2 (6 bases). This CDR3 region has 13 residues. Trimming shortened V by 12 bases and J by 4 bases, and 17 bases separated the two germline ends. Germline V gene lookup returns CDR1 KGHDR and CDR2 SFDVKD. The CDR3 sequence is CASAVGSGETQYF. The DNA of the CDR3 is TGTGCCTCAGCAGTCGGGAGTGGAGAGACCCAGTACTTC.

The V call is TRBV10-3, the J call TRBJ2-7; D is ambiguous. CDR3 length: 11 residues. Germline CDR1 and CDR2: ENHRY and SYGVKD. V lost 6 bases to trimming and J lost 3 bases, with 6 bases between them. CDR3 coding DNA: TGTGCCATCAGCCAGCGCTACGAGCAGTACTTC. Amino acids: CAISQRYEQYF.

The chain carries TRBV7-9 and TRBJ2-7; 8 bases align to TRBD2. Germline values: CDR1 SEHNR, CDR2 FQNEAQ (reference sequence). The CDR3 runs to 15 residues. The trim removed 6 bases at V and 0 bases at J, leaving 7 bases unmatched. CDR3 in DNA: TGTGCCAGCAGTCTCAGTGCGGGAGGCTCCTACGAGCAGTACGTC. Its protein product is CASSLSAGGSYEQYV.

The chain recombines TRBV11-3 with TRBJ2-3; TRBD2 is a possible D gene (5 bases). The CDR3 totals 15 residues. Germline V CDR1 and CDR2: SGHNT, YENEEA. V was cut by 1 base and J by 5 bases, with 13 bases left in between. The CDR3 DNA reads TGTGCCAGCAGCTTAGTATCCGGGAACGGAGATACGCAGTATTTT. Its protein is CASSLVSGNGDTQYF.

The chain recombines TRBV2 with TRBJ1-2; TRBD1 aligns across 8 bases. Losses at the gene ends were 3 bases for V and 3 bases for J; bases not matched to a gene: 3. This CDR3 has 14 amino acids. The V gene's germline CDR1 is SNHLY and CDR2 FYNNEI. CDR3 amino acids: CASSDRGHDYGYTF. CDR3 in DNA: TGTGCCAGCAGTGACAGGGGGCATGACTATGGCTACACCTTC.

Only a few counts were recorded for this clonotype. This chain uses TRBV6-5 with TRBJ1-5; 7 bases map to TRBD1. This CDR3 has 14 residues. The germline V gene has CDR1 MNHEY and CDR2 SVGAGI. The V gene end was trimmed by 4 bases and the J gene end by 3 bases; junction bases not matched to a gene: 3. Here the CDR3 DNA reads TGTGCCAGCAGTTGGGGGACAGTCAATCAGCCCCAGCATTTT. Residues: CASSWGTVNQPQHF.

The genes are TRBV4-1 and TRBJ2-2; tentative D call: TRBD2 (7 bases). CDR3 length equals 16 residues. Germline CDR1 and CDR2: MGHRA and YSYEKL. The V end was cut by 0 bases, the J end by 3 bases, with 11 bases between. This chain's CDR3 is CASSQEAGAYTGELFF. In DNA, the CDR3 is TGCGCCAGCAGCCAAGAGGCGGGGGCTTACACCGGGGAGCTGTTTTTT.

The rearrangement links TRBV20-1 to TRBJ2-1, with D perhaps matching TRBD1 or TRBD2 (6 bases each). CDR1 is DFQATT and CDR2 is SNEGSKA in the germline V gene (reference sequence). The CDR3 is 14 residues long. The germline V and J ends were trimmed by 6 bases and 3 bases, with 15 bases remaining between them. The CDR3 here is CSAGGVDYYNEQFF. In DNA form, the CDR3 reads TGCAGTGCGGGGGGCGTAGATTACTACAATGAGCAGTTCTTC.

A remark on this clonotype: A far larger clone lies a single base away; this is likely a read error. The chain recombines TRBV7-2 with TRBJ2-5, with 8 nucleotides matching TRBD2. CDR1 SGHTA and CDR2 FQGNSA come from the germline V gene. The CDR3 is 15 residues long. With 1 base clipped from V and 2 bases from J, the junction kept 3 bases outside the gene matches. The CDR3: CASSLGVAGQETQYF. DNA of the CDR3: TGTGCCAGCAGCTTAGGGGTAGCGGGACAAGAGACCCAGTACTTC.